This TCR beta chain was obtained from a study of blood T cell repertoires in COVID-19. Study in general: Samples came from the United States, Italy and Spain, spanning acute and convalescent COVID-19. Nucleic acid was either cDNA or gDNA, and it came from T cells, B-cell-depleted T cells, or PBMCs.

The V end was cut by 1 base, the J end by 1 base, with 16 bases between. Germline V gene sequence: CDR1 LGHNA, CDR2 YNFKEQ. The CDR3 contains 17 residues. Per the original methods: Estimated nucleated cell counts came from reference gene primer amplification. The assay was immunoSEQ multiplex PCR, and TCRdb's table has in-frame clones only and misses some. That table is the source of V, J and clone size, and D and trimming were worked out from the DNA. The table shows 20,000 to 30,000 clones, with 80% to 90% occurring only once. This clonotype originated in a woman in her 70s with COVID-19, enrolled during active disease. The sequenced sample consisted of peripheral blood. The rearrangement links TRBV4-2 to TRBJ1-2, with a tentative D call TRBD1 (6 bases). The CDR3 loop is CASSQAHSGRGNYGYTF. Written as DNA, the CDR3 is TGTGCCAGCAGCCAAGCCCACTCCGGCAGGGGTAACTATGGCTACACCTTC.